Below, 5 T cell receptor beta chains from the same sample are listed, as sequenced in a study of T cell responses to AZD1222 COVID-19 vaccine. Clones were sequenced by immunoSEQ multiplex PCR, and TCRdb holds only the in-frame ones, with some missing. The table has 120,000 to 150,000 clones, 70% to 90% seen once. The sequencing here drew on peripheral blood, taken 28 days after the second dose of the MenACWY control vaccine. The receptors stem from an adult who received the MenACWY meningococcal vaccine as a control.

This chain connects TRBV6-6 to TRBJ2-5; the match to TRBD1 covers 12 bases. This CDR3 is built from 15 residues. From germline, CDR1 is MNHNY and CDR2 SVGAGI (reference sequence). Trimming removed 2 bases from V and 5 bases from J; junction bases left unmatched: 3. The DNA for the CDR3 is TGTGCCAGCAGTTACACCGGGACAGGGGGCGAGACCCAGTACTTC. As protein: CASSYTGTGGETQYF.

This clone was seen a handful of times. The chain carries TRBV6-5 and TRBJ1-1, with D uncertain. Trimming removed 7 bases from V and 5 bases from J, with 11 bases in between. Germline CDR1 and CDR2: MNHEY and SVGAGI. The CDR3 is 12 residues long. DNA for the CDR3: TGTGCCAGCACCCCCCGCCTAACTGAAGCTTTCTTT. Residues: CASTPRLTEAFF.

In its sample, this clone was seen a few times. The chain couples TRBV5-4 to TRBJ1-6; D is ambiguous. V lost 0 bases, J lost 7 bases, and 11 bases lay in between. This CDR3 spans 15 amino acids. Germline-derived CDR1 and CDR2 are SGHNT and YYREEE (reference sequence). CDR3 bases: TGTGCCAGCAGCTTGGAGGCGGGTAGGAATTCACCCCTCCACTTT. Translated, it gives CASSLEAGRNSPLHF.

V is TRBV9 and J is TRBJ2-7; D may be TRBD2 (6 bases). Per the germline V gene, CDR1 is SGDLS and CDR2 is YYNGEE. Trimming shortened V by 4 bases and J by 0 bases, and 14 bases separated the two germline ends. The CDR3 is 15 amino acids. In DNA, the CDR3 is TGTGCCAGCAGCCCCCCCCGGGGGAGCTCCTACGAGCAGTACTTC. It encodes CASSPPRGSSYEQYF.

The rearrangement joins TRBV30 to TRBJ2-6; TRBD1 aligns across 7 bases. The CDR3 is made up of 18 amino acids. Germline loops: CDR1 GTSNPN, CDR2 SVGIG (reference sequence). V shed 0 bases, J shed 4 bases, and the junction held 12 bases outside the gene matches. Here the CDR3 DNA reads TGTGCCTGGAGTGTACCCGGGACAGCCGACCTCGGGGCCAACGTCCTGACTTTC. Translation gives CAWSVPGTADLGANVLTF.